This T cell receptor (beta chain) comes out of a study of cytomegalovirus exposure and HLA in healthy donors. General study points: In most subjects, TCR beta sequences reportedly gave accurate predictions of HLA-A and HLA-B alleles. In a later analysis, specific HLA alleles were associated with about 18,000 TCR beta sequences at a 0.05 false discovery rate. Sequencing likely produced, as an artifact, a cluster of highly shared sequence variants.

Trimming pared 3 bases from V and 0 bases from J, leaving 14 bases between. The CDR3 totals 16 residues. In germline, CDR1 is SGHNT, CDR2 YYREEE (reference sequence). Donors were nominally healthy when sampled, though unrecorded immune exposures were likely. Primers included in the PCR were 60 Vbeta and 13 Jbeta primers. The data were produced by immunoSEQ multiplex PCR, yet TCRdb's version contains in-frame clones alone and is incomplete. The sample consists of 95,000 to 150,000 clones, about 80% of them appearing once. This clone occurred once. The target antigen is unknown. The chain has TRBV5-4 and TRBJ2-3, with TRBD1 as a possible D gene (5 bases). Material for sequencing was PBMCs. This clonotype originated in a woman in her forties or fifties in good health and CMV-seropositive. CDR3 amino acids: CASSSGHKSSTDTQYF. The DNA for the CDR3 is TGTGCCAGCAGCTCAGGACACAAGTCTAGCACAGATACGCAGTATTTT.